A selection of T cell receptor beta chains follows, all from one sample in a study of blood T cell repertoires in COVID-19. The method was immunoSEQ multiplex PCR; TCRdb's version includes in-frame clones alone and lacks a portion of them. The sample has roughly 100,000 clones, about 91% seen once. The sequenced sample was peripheral blood. These receptors all come from a human donor in a cohort sampled during active COVID-19. Both conserved end residues are part of each CDR3. A D gene is named only where the DNA matches it firmly. Only some rows state a clone size, as once, few, many or a class for expanded clones.

D	size	J	V	DNA	CDR3
TRBD2	.	TRBJ2-1	TRBV3-1/TRBV3-2	TGTGCCAGCAGCCAAAAAATCGGACTAGCGGACTACAATGAGCAGTTCTTC	CASSQKIGLADYNEQFF
.	.	TRBJ2-7	TRBV7-6	TGTGCCAGCAGCTTCCGGCCGGCGGACGAGCAGTACTTC	CASSFRPADEQYF
TRBD2	.	TRBJ2-1	TRBV7-2	TGTGCCAGCAGCTTAGGGATTCAGCGGGAGGGCATTGAGCAGTTCTTC	CASSLGIQREGIEQFF
TRBD2	.	TRBJ2-5	TRBV29-1	TGCAGCTTTTACCCGGGCATGCGGGGGGTCCGGGAGACCCAGTACTTC	CSFYPGMRGVRETQYF
TRBD1	once	TRBJ2-1	TRBV6-1	TGTGCCAGCAGTGAAGTTCTCGGCAGGGGGCTTGGCAATGAGCAGTTCTTC	CASSEVLGRGLGNEQFF
TRBD2	.	TRBJ2-3	TRBV5-3	TGTGCCAGAAGCAGCGGGGGGGCCACAGATACGCAGTATTTT	CARSSGGATDTQYF
TRBD1	.	TRBJ1-1	TRBV5-5	TGTGCCAGCAGCTTGGTGGGACAGGGGGCTGGCGCTTTCTTT	CASSLVGQGAGAFF
TRBD2	.	TRBJ2-5	TRBV4-1	TGCGCCAGCAGCCAGACCACTAGCGGGGGGCAAGAGACCCAGTACTTC	CASSQTTSGGQETQYF
TRBD2	.	TRBJ2-1	TRBV7-6	TGTGCCAGCAGCTACAGTGGGACTAGCGAACGCAATGAGCAGTTCTTC	CASSYSGTSERNEQFF
TRBD2	.	TRBJ2-3	TRBV5-1	TGCGCCAGCAGCTTGGAGTTGCGGGGGGCCGCAAATACGCAGTATTTT	CASSLELRGAANTQYF
TRBD1	.	TRBJ1-5	TRBV4-2	TGTGCCAGCAGCCAAGAATGGGACAGAGAAGAGCCCCAGCATTTT	CASSQEWDREEPQHF
TRBD1	.	TRBJ2-2	TRBV6-6	TGTGCCAGCAGTTACCAGGGGGTGGCCGGGGAGCTGTTTTTT	CASSYQGVAGELFF
.	.	TRBJ1-2	TRBV10-3	TGTGCCATCAGTGACCCCGGGGTAACCTTAACCAACTATGGCTACACCTTC	CAISDPGVTLTNYGYTF
TRBD2	.	TRBJ2-1	TRBV7-3	TGTGCCAGCTCCATAGCGGGGGGGACAAATGAGCAGTTCTTC	CASSIAGGTNEQFF
TRBD2	.	TRBJ2-7	TRBV9	TGTGCCAGCAGCGTAGGGCTAGCGGGGGATTTCTACGAGCAGTACTTC	CASSVGLAGDFYEQYF
.	.	TRBJ2-1	TRBV5-4	TGTGCCAGCAGCTTCGGGTATGCCTACAATGAGCAGTTCTTC	CASSFGYAYNEQFF
TRBD1	.	TRBJ1-1	TRBV24-1	TGTGCCACTCAGGCTGGCGACAGGGTGGAAGCTTTCTTT	CATQAGDRVEAFF
TRBD1	.	TRBJ2-3	TRBV5-1	TGCGCCAGCAGCCAAAAGACAGGGATACAAATGACCACAGATACGCAGTATTTT	CASSQKTGIQMTTDTQYF
.	.	TRBJ2-3	TRBV14	TGTGCCAGCAGCCAAGTATGGGGGGAATACACAGATACGCAGTATTTT	CASSQVWGEYTDTQYF
TRBD1	many	TRBJ1-2	TRBV15	TGTGCCACCAGAGGGGGCGGGAACTATGGCTACACCTTC	CATRGGGNYGYTF
.	.	TRBJ2-1	TRBV11-1	TGTGCCAGCAGTCCCTGGGGGGTTCCGGGGACGCATGAGCAGTTCTTC	CASSPWGVPGTHEQFF
TRBD2	once	TRBJ2-5	TRBV6-2/TRBV6-3	TGTGCCAGCAGTTACTCCGCCGAACTAGCGGGGGTCGAGACCCAGTACTTC	CASSYSAELAGVETQYF
.	.	TRBJ1-3	TRBV6-6	TGTGCCAGCAGTCCCCAGGCCCAAGGTGGAAACACCATATATTTT	CASSPQAQGGNTIYF
TRBD1	.	TRBJ2-7	TRBV27	TGTGCCAGCAGTTGGGCAGGGGGCTCCTACGAGCAGTACTTC	CASSWAGGSYEQYF
.	.	TRBJ1-1	TRBV7-6	TGTGCCAGCAGCTTAGACCCAGGGGCGATCACTGAAGCTTTCTTT	CASSLDPGAITEAFF
.	.	TRBJ2-2	TRBV7-9	TGTGCCAGCAGCTTAACCCTTACAGGGACCAGTAACACCGGGGAGCTGTTTTTT	CASSLTLTGTSNTGELFF
.	.	TRBJ2-6	TRBV2	TGTGCCAGCAGTGAGGTGGGTTCGGAGGATTCTGGGGCCAACGTCCTGACTTTC	CASSEVGSEDSGANVLTF
TRBD1	.	TRBJ1-3	TRBV3-1/TRBV3-2	TGTGCCAGCAGCCAACGGCAGGGGGCTGGAAACACCATATATTTT	CASSQRQGAGNTIYF
.	.	TRBJ1-3	TRBV4-1	TGCGCCAGCAGGGGACAAACTGGAAACACCATATATTTT	CASRGQTGNTIYF
.	.	TRBJ2-7	TRBV11-2	TGTGCCAGCAGCCTAGCCCCGGGGTCAGCCTACGAGCAGTACTTC	CASSLAPGSAYEQYF
.	once	TRBJ2-5	TRBV9	TGTGCCAGCAGCCCCTCGGGGGGCTTGCAGACCCAGTACTTC	CASSPSGGLQTQYF
TRBD1	.	TRBJ2-7	TRBV9	TGTGCCAGCAGCGTAGAGGGACAGCACTCCTACGAGCAGTACTTC	CASSVEGQHSYEQYF
.	.	TRBJ1-5	TRBV6-2/TRBV6-3	TGTGCCAGCAGTTATCTGTATAGCAATCAGCCCCAGCATTTT	CASSYLYSNQPQHF
TRBD1	.	TRBJ1-1	TRBV29-1	TGCAGCGTCGACAGGGGAAGGAACACTGAAGCTTTCTTT	CSVDRGRNTEAFF
.	.	TRBJ2-7	TRBV6-5	TGTGCCAGCGACGTACAGGGCCTTCGGTCCTACGAGCAGTACTTC	CASDVQGLRSYEQYF
.	.	TRBJ2-7	TRBV28	TGTGCCAGCAGTTCGTTGCGGGACTCCTACGAGCAGTACTTC	CASSSLRDSYEQYF
.	.	TRBJ1-5	TRBV7-2	TGTGCCAGCAGCTTGGGGCACAGAACAAATCAGCCCCAGCATTTT	CASSLGHRTNQPQHF
.	few	TRBJ1-1	TRBV4-1	TGCGCCAGCAGCCAGGCAGTTTTGACCCCCGGGGACACTGAAGCTTTCTTT	CASSQAVLTPGDTEAFF
TRBD2	.	TRBJ2-5	TRBV13	TGTGCCAGCGTCGCTAGCGGGGGGGAAGAGACCCAGTACTTC	CASVASGGEETQYF
TRBD1	.	TRBJ1-1	TRBV11-2	TGTGCCAGCAGCCAACAGGGGTTGAACACTGAAGCTTTCTTT	CASSQQGLNTEAFF
TRBD2	.	TRBJ2-7	TRBV4-3	TGCGCCAGCAGCCCCGTGTTTCGACTAGCGGAAACCTACGAGCAGTACTTC	CASSPVFRLAETYEQYF
TRBD2	.	TRBJ2-5	TRBV4-1	TGCGCCAGCAGCCAAGATAGTCTAGCGGGGGGGCCAGGAGAGACCCAGTACTTC	CASSQDSLAGGPGETQYF
.	.	TRBJ1-1	TRBV6-6	TGTGCCAGCAGTTACTCGACACCTCGGGGTGCCACTGAAGCTTTCTTT	CASSYSTPRGATEAFF
TRBD1	.	TRBJ2-7	TRBV2	TGTGCCAGCAGTCGGGACAGGTCCTACGAGCAGTACTTC	CASSRDRSYEQYF
TRBD1	few	TRBJ1-6	TRBV7-8	TGTGCCAGCAGCCACCGGGACAGGGTAAAAGCGAATTCACCCCTCCACTTT	CASSHRDRVKANSPLHF
.	.	TRBJ2-7	TRBV28	TGTGCCAGCAGGGGAGACAGGTTTTTCAACGAGCAGTACTTC	CASRGDRFFNEQYF
.	.	TRBJ2-7	TRBV25-1	TGTGCCAGCAGCGTCAGACAGTTCCCCTACGAGCAGTACTTC	CASSVRQFPYEQYF
.	.	TRBJ2-1	TRBV4-2	TGTGCCAGCAGCCAAGTCCGGGGCGGGACGGTAAATGAGCAGTTCTTC	CASSQVRGGTVNEQFF
TRBD2	.	TRBJ2-3	TRBV5-4	TGTGCCAGCAGCGTGGGCCTAGCGGGAAGCACAGATACGCAGTATTTT	CASSVGLAGSTDTQYF
TRBD1	.	TRBJ1-2	TRBV30	TGTGCCTGGACAGGGGGCACGGATTATGGCTACACCTTC	CAWTGGTDYGYTF